This paragraph reports one TCR beta chain. Its matching antigen is unknown. Germline assignment: CDR1 LGHNA and CDR2 YNFKEQ. V was cut by 1 base and J by 3 bases, with 10 bases left in between. CDR3 size: 15 residues. The data belong to a study of chemoradiotherapy in HPV16-positive cancers. At the level of the study: Functional T-cell assays on two HPV16-positive patients' cells defined candidate HPV-specific clones and common TCR motifs. Whole-study findings and limits: Functional assays defining HPV-specific T cells used only two HPV16-positive patients. HPV-responsive T-cell expansion during chemoradiotherapy was linked to improved recurrence-free survival in HPV16-positive patients.

Produced via immunoSEQ multiplex PCR; TCRdb's table is partial and in-frame only. The sample yields 15,000 or so clones, 77% seen once. This receptor was taken from a human donor with HPV-associated anogenital cancer. The specimen was obtained from a patient who underwent chemoradiotherapy. The chain combines TRBV4-2 with TRBJ1-5; D may be TRBD1 (6 bases). The CDR3 DNA is TGTGCCAGCAGCCAAGTCACAGGGCTCAATCAGCCCCAGCATTTT. Its protein is CASSQVTGLNQPQHF.